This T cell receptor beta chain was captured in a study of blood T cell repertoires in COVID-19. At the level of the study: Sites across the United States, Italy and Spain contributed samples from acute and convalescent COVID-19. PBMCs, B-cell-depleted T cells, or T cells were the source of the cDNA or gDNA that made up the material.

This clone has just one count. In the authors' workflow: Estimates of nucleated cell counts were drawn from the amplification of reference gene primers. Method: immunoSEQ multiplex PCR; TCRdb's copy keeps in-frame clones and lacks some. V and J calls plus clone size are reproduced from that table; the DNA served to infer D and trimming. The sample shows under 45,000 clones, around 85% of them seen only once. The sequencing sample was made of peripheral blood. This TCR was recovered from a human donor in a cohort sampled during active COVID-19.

CDR3 protein: CASRLGSGLAYNEQFF. In DNA form, the CDR3 reads TGCGCCAGCAGATTAGGGTCGGGACTAGCCTACAATGAGCAGTTCTTC. The V call is TRBV4-1, the J call TRBJ2-1; 8 bases match TRBD2. The CDR3 runs to 16 residues. With V trimmed by 6 bases and J by 2 bases, 9 bases remained unmatched. CDR1 MGHRA and CDR2 YSYEKL come from the germline V gene.